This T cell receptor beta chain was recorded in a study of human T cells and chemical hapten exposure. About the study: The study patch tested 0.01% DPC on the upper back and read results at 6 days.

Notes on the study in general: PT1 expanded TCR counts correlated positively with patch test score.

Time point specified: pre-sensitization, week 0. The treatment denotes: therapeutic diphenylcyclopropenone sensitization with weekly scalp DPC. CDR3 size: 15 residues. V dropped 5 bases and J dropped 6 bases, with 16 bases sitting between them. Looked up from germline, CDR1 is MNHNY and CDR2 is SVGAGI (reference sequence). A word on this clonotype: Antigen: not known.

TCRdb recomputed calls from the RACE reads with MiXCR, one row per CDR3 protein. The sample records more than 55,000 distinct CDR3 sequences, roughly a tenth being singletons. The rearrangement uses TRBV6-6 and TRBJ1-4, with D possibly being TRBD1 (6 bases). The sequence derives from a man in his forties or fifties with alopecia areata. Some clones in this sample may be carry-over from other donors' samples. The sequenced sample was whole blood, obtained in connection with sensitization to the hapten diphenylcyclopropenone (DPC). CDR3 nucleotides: TGTGCCAGCAGTGCCAAAAGACAGGTGGATGAAAAACTGTTTTTT. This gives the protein CASSAKRQVDEKLFF.